Listed below are T cell receptor beta chains from one sample, sequenced in a study of blood T cell repertoires in COVID-19. The repertoire was sequenced with immunoSEQ multiplex PCR; TCRdb's copy has only in-frame clones and lacks some. The sample records roughly 230,000 clones, around 88% being singletons. The sample taken for sequencing was peripheral blood. Receptor source: a man aged 40-50 years with active or convalescent COVID-19. The CDR3 runs from the conserved cysteine through the conserved F or W. D genes are given only for firm matches. Part of the rows lack a size; the others show once, few, many or a class for expanded clones.

abundance: -
j_gene: TRBJ2-7
d_gene: -
v_gene: TRBV10-1
CDR3aa: CASSEGGSGYEQYF
CDR3nt: TGCGCCAGCAGCGAAGGAGGGAGCGGATACGAGCAGTACTTC

abundance: -
j_gene: TRBJ2-7
d_gene: -
v_gene: TRBV7-2
CDR3aa: CASSLTVTYEQYF
CDR3nt: TGTGCCAGCAGCCTGACAGTTACCTACGAGCAGTACTTC

abundance: -
j_gene: TRBJ1-1
d_gene: -
v_gene: TRBV3-1/TRBV3-2
CDR3aa: CASSQDGLHAEAFF
CDR3nt: TGTGCCAGCAGCCAAGATGGACTGCATGCTGAAGCTTTCTTT

abundance: -
j_gene: TRBJ2-7
d_gene: TRBD2
v_gene: TRBV28
CDR3aa: CASSRGLAGGLGYEQYF
CDR3nt: TGTGCCAGCAGTCGAGGACTAGCGGGAGGGCTTGGTTACGAGCAGTACTTC

abundance: -
j_gene: TRBJ1-1
d_gene: TRBD1
v_gene: TRBV6-4
CDR3aa: CASSDRTGEAFF
CDR3nt: TGTGCCAGCAGCGATAGGACAGGTGAAGCTTTCTTT

abundance: -
j_gene: TRBJ2-3
d_gene: -
v_gene: TRBV10-3
CDR3aa: CAISVEASTDTQYF
CDR3nt: TGTGCCATCAGTGTCGAGGCTAGCACAGATACGCAGTATTTT

abundance: -
j_gene: TRBJ1-5
d_gene: TRBD1
v_gene: TRBV5-1
CDR3aa: CASSPDREGQPQHF
CDR3nt: TGCGCCAGCAGCCCGGACAGGGAAGGTCAGCCCCAGCATTTT

abundance: -
j_gene: TRBJ1-1
d_gene: -
v_gene: TRBV5-6
CDR3aa: CASSLAGGFLDTEAFF
CDR3nt: TGTGCCAGCAGCTTGGCGGGGGGCTTTTTAGACACTGAAGCTTTCTTT

abundance: -
j_gene: TRBJ1-1
d_gene: -
v_gene: TRBV6-2/TRBV6-3
CDR3aa: CASSYFGGTEAFF
CDR3nt: TGTGCCAGCAGTTACTTCGGAGGAACTGAAGCTTTCTTT

abundance: -
j_gene: TRBJ1-2
d_gene: TRBD1
v_gene: TRBV7-2
CDR3aa: CASSTQGAPNYGYTF
CDR3nt: TGTGCCAGCAGTACACAGGGGGCGCCTAACTATGGCTACACCTTC

abundance: -
j_gene: TRBJ1-1
d_gene: TRBD1
v_gene: TRBV27
CDR3aa: CASRVRGHTEAFF
CDR3nt: TGTGCCAGCAGGGTTAGGGGGCACACTGAAGCTTTCTTT

abundance: -
j_gene: TRBJ1-1
d_gene: -
v_gene: TRBV6-1
CDR3aa: CASSEYLTEAFF
CDR3nt: TGTGCCAGCAGTGAATATCTCACTGAAGCTTTCTTT

abundance: -
j_gene: TRBJ1-1
d_gene: -
v_gene: TRBV2
CDR3aa: CASSEDDGVNTEAFF
CDR3nt: TGTGCCAGCAGTGAAGACGACGGGGTGAACACTGAAGCTTTCTTT

abundance: -
j_gene: TRBJ2-6
d_gene: -
v_gene: TRBV11-3
CDR3aa: CASSLQGIGANVLTF
CDR3nt: TGTGCCAGCAGCTTACAGGGGATCGGGGCCAACGTCCTGACTTTC

abundance: -
j_gene: TRBJ1-4
d_gene: TRBD1
v_gene: TRBV4-2
CDR3aa: CASSHTETGLNEKLFF
CDR3nt: TGTGCCAGCAGTCACACCGAGACAGGGCTTAATGAAAAACTGTTTTTT

abundance: once
j_gene: TRBJ1-2
d_gene: -
v_gene: TRBV2
CDR3aa: CASTTDLYGYTF
CDR3nt: TGTGCCAGCACAACAGACCTCTATGGCTACACCTTC

abundance: many
j_gene: TRBJ1-3
d_gene: -
v_gene: TRBV2
CDR3aa: CASRGGTLATIYF
CDR3nt: TGTGCCAGCAGGGGCGGGACCTTAGCCACCATATATTTT

abundance: -
j_gene: TRBJ2-7
d_gene: -
v_gene: TRBV9
CDR3aa: CASSAGGVYTYEQYF
CDR3nt: TGTGCCAGCAGTGCCGGGGGAGTATACACCTACGAGCAGTACTTC

abundance: once
j_gene: TRBJ2-5
d_gene: TRBD1
v_gene: TRBV25-1
CDR3aa: CASSAMDREEETQYF
CDR3nt: TGTGCCAGCAGTGCGATGGACAGGGAGGAGGAGACCCAGTACTTC

abundance: -
j_gene: TRBJ1-2
d_gene: -
v_gene: TRBV5-4
CDR3aa: CASSLGAASYGYTF
CDR3nt: TGTGCCAGCAGCTTGGGCGCGGCGAGCTATGGCTACACCTTC

abundance: few
j_gene: TRBJ1-2
d_gene: -
v_gene: TRBV29-1
CDR3aa: CSVDRVYGYTF
CDR3nt: TGCAGCGTTGACAGGGTGTACGGCTACACCTTC

abundance: -
j_gene: TRBJ2-5
d_gene: TRBD2
v_gene: TRBV19
CDR3aa: CASSRRRTSGRALGETQYF
CDR3nt: TGTGCCAGTAGCCGCCGCCGGACTAGCGGGAGGGCCTTGGGAGAGACCCAGTACTTC

abundance: -
j_gene: TRBJ1-6
d_gene: TRBD1
v_gene: TRBV10-3
CDR3aa: CAISTGQNNSPLHF
CDR3nt: TGTGCCATCAGTACGGGACAGAATAATTCACCCCTCCACTTT